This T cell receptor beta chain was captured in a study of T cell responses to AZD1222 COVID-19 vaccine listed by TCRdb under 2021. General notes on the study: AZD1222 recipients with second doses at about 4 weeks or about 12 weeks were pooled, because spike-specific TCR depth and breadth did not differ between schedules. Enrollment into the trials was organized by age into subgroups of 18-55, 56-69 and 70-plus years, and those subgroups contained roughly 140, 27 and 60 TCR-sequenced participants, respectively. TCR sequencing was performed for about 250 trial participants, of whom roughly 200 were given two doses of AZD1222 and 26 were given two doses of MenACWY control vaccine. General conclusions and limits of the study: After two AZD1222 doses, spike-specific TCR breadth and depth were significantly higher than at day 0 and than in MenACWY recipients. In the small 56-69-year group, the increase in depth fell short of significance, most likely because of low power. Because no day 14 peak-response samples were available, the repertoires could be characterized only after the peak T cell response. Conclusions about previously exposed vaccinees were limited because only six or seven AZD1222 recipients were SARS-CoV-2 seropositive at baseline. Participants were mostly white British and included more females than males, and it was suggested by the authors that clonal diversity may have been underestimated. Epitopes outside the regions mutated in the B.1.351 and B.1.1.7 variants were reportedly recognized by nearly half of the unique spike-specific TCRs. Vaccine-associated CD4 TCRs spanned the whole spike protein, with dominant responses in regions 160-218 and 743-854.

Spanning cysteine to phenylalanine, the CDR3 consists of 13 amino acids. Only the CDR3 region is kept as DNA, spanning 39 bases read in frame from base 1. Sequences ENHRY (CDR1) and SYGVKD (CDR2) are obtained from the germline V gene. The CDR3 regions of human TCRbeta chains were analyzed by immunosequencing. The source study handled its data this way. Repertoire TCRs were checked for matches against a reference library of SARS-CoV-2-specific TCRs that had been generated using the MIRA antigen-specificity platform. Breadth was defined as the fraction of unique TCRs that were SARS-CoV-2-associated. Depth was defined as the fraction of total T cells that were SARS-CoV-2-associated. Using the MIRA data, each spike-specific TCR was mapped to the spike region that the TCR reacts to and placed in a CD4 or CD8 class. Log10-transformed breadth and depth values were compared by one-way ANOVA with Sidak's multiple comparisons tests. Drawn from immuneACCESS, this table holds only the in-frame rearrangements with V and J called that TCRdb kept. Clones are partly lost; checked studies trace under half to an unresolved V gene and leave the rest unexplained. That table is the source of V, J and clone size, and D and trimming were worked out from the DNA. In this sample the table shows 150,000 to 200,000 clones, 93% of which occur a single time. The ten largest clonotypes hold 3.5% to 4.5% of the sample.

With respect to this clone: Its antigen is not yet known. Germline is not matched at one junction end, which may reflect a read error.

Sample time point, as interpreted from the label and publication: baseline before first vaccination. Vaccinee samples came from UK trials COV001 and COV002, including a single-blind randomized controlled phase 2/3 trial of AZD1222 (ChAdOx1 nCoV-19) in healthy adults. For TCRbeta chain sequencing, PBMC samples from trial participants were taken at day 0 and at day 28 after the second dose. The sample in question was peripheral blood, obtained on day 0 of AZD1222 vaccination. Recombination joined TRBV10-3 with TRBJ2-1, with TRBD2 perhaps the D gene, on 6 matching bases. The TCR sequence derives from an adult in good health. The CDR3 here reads CAISESLAPEQFF. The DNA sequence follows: TGTGCCATAAGTGAGTCGCTAGCGCCTGAGCAGTTCTTC.